This T cell receptor (beta chain) was sequenced in a study of T cell changes during pregnancy in multiple sclerosis (dated by TCRdb to about 2019). With respect to the entire study: In women with multiple sclerosis, the researchers looked at how the T cell repertoire shifted as pregnancy progressed.

The germline V gene (reference sequence) supplies CDR1 PRHDT and CDR2 FYEKMQ. CDR3 length: 13 amino acids, cysteine to phenylalanine. Solely the CDR3 DNA is kept, with 39 bases framed from the first base. V drops 9 bases and J drops 8 bases, leaving 17 bases in between. Comments on this clone: This receptor's antigen is unknown. Base qualities are not recorded, but no much larger clone differs from it by a single base.

The method behind the library was the immunoSEQ multiplex PCR assay. What TCRdb holds here is the immuneACCESS table cut down to in-frame rearrangements. Part of the clones is not present; checked against another copy, under half of the missing clones reflect an unresolved V gene, and the others are unexplained. The sample table records approximately 36,000 clones; 70% to 90% of these occur just once. Together, the top ten hold approximately 6.8% of the sample. The V gene is TRBV13 and the J gene is TRBJ2-1, with TRBD2 perhaps the D gene, on 7 matching bases. This specimen consisted of CD8+ T cells from peripheral blood mononuclear cells, obtained in the third trimester of pregnancy. The receptor was isolated from a female donor with multiple sclerosis, enrolled in a pregnancy study. The nucleotide sequence reads TGTGCCAGTTCATGGGGGGGGGCGGATGAGCAGTTCTTC. Protein translation: CASSWGGADEQFF.